This record covers a single TCR beta chain. The table lists this clone with a few counts. The antigen this receptor binds is unknown. No base qualities exist here, and no much larger clone lies one base off it. These data belong to a study of T cell therapy after organ transplantation (dated by TCRdb to the late 2010s). At the level of the whole study: Autologous CMV-specific T cells, expanded in vitro for two to three weeks with a peptide pool of 30 HLA class I and II CMV epitopes, were used as therapy products. A follow-up TRBV repertoire analysis was performed on an open-label phase I trial of autologous CMV-specific adoptive T cell therapy in solid-organ transplant recipients. Among the roughly ten patients, eight were classed as clinical responders, while two were classed as nonresponders. Across 2 to 6 intravenous infusions, patients got a median of 1.92 x 10^8 CMV-specific T cells. Blood samples for the short-term post-therapy time point were taken 4 to 8 weeks after therapy ended. Patients were given up to 6 doses of T cells at 2-week intervals and were followed for 29 weeks after finishing therapy. Long-term post-therapy samples were obtainable from only 8 of the 10 patients. General conclusions and limits of the study: Reconstitution after therapy appeared to include not only transferred clonotypes but also endogenous clonotypes that had not been detected in the therapy products. Fold change in CD8 clonality after therapy inversely correlated with pretherapy clonality, suggesting less biased repertoires were more receptive to remodeling. Few detected expansions in nonresponders may reflect reduced sample coverage from poor CD8+ T cell yield. Assessment of confounders such as concurrent antirejection and antiviral medications was prevented by the small cohort. Before therapy, nonresponders had marked clonal expansions, and their repertoires changed minimally after therapy.

TRB CDR3 regions were amplified from genomic DNA with the immunoSEQ two-step, bias-controlled multiplex PCR assay. An Illumina NextSeq 500 was used to sequence the CDR3 libraries. As for the authors' bioinformatics: Initial alignment and bioinformatics, including bias normalization against synthetic CDR3 analogs, were performed with the immunoSEQ Analyzer platform. Annotation of V, D and J genes followed the definitions in the IMGT database. Additional TRBV analyses were carried out with default settings in VDJtools version 1.1.10 and the R package tcR version 2.2.1.11. GLIPH analysis was done using default settings in version 1.0. For CDR3 sequences with at least 5 reads, significant changes in clonotype frequency were assessed with a 2-sided binomial test and Benjamini-Hochberg correction (alpha = 0.01). The table comes from immuneACCESS by way of TCRdb, which keeps in-frame sequences with V and J called. Part of the clones is missing from these tables; in studies checked, under half for an unresolved V gene and the rest for unknown reasons. The DNA was the basis for D and trimming; V, J and clone size are from that table. In all, the sample holds about 6,000 clones, and roughly 70% of those were seen once. The ten largest clones represent approximately 30% of the sample.

V and J lose 3 bases and 5 bases, and a span of 14 bases separates them. CDR1 KGHSH and CDR2 LQKENI were looked up in the germline V gene. From the cysteine up to the phenylalanine, the CDR3 has a length of 15 residues. CDR3 DNA only is kept here, 45 bases in frame from base 1. What the time point label conveys for this sample: 4-8 weeks after completion of therapy. The patients had received solid-organ transplants and had cytomegalovirus that was drug-resistant/recurrent. Ten trial participants were selected for repertoire analysis based on availability of post-therapy peripheral blood mononuclear cells. A BD FACSAria III was used to sort viable CD3+CD8+CD4- lymphocytes from PBMCs. Genomic DNA was extracted from sorted cells with the Qiagen DNeasy Kit.

The source material was CD8+ T cells from blood, sampled after autologous CMV-specific T cell therapy. This TCR derives from a human patient who had received a solid organ transplant and had CMV disease. After a transplant, some T cells may be the graft donor's own cells. Recombination connected TRBV18 to TRBJ2-1; possibly the D gene is TRBD1, per 6 matching bases. The CDR3 reads CASSPTGQTNNEQFF. In nucleotide form, the sequence is TGTGCCAGCTCACCCACGGGACAAACCAACAATGAGCAGTTCTTC.